This T cell receptor (beta chain) was documented in a study of control samples from healthy donors and cancer patients. Germline CDR1 and CDR2: ENHRY and SYGVKD. V shed 6 bases and J shed 2 bases, with 17 bases lying between them. There are 16 residues in the CDR3. Sequencing used immunoSEQ multiplex PCR; TCRdb keeps in-frame clones, though not all of them. This sample has 150,000 to 200,000 clones, with 96% found just once. The V call is TRBV10-3, the J call TRBJ2-1; D may be TRBD1 (6 bases). Sequenced input: blood. This receptor was obtained from a woman aged 25 to 39 in good health. In DNA, the CDR3 is TGTGCCATCAGACGACATGCCGGGACACCCTACAATGAGCAGTTCTTC. This translates into CAIRRHAGTPYNEQFF.